The rows below give T cell receptor beta chains drawn from one sample of a study of identifying expanded T cells in peripheral blood. Repertoires were generated with immunoSEQ multiplex PCR, while TCRdb's copy carries only in-frame clones and drops some. The sample has around 100,000 clones, around 88% seen once. Sequenced input: blood. These receptors came from a person aged 18 to 75 in good health. Each CDR3 is given with its conserved first and last residue. A D gene is named only where the DNA matches it firmly. Rows give clone size only sometimes, using once, few, many, or a class for an expanded clone.

J: TRBJ2-2
V: TRBV4-1
D: NA
size: once
DNA: TGCGCCAGCAGCCAAGTAATCTCCTTGGGCACCGGGGAGCTGTTTTTT
CDR3: CASSQVISLGTGELFF

J: TRBJ2-2
V: TRBV11-3
D: TRBD2
size: NA
DNA: TGTGCCAGCAGCCCCCCTAGCGGGGTTATCGGGGAGCTGTTTTTT
CDR3: CASSPPSGVIGELFF

J: TRBJ1-2
V: TRBV19
D: TRBD1
size: once
DNA: TGTGCCAGTAGTTTGGACAGGGAGTACGGCTACACCTTC
CDR3: CASSLDREYGYTF

J: TRBJ2-5
V: TRBV13
D: TRBD2
size: NA
DNA: TGTGCCAGCAGCCCGGGGACTAGCGGGGGGGCCGGGCAGACCCAGTACTTC
CDR3: CASSPGTSGGAGQTQYF

J: TRBJ1-3
V: TRBV4-2
D: NA
size: few
DNA: TGTGCCAGCAGCCATCGCGGGACAACCTCTGGAAACACCATATATTTT
CDR3: CASSHRGTTSGNTIYF

J: TRBJ2-3
V: TRBV28
D: TRBD2
size: NA
DNA: TGTGCCAGCAGGACTAGACCTAGCGGGGGGTACACAGATACGCAGTATTTT
CDR3: CASRTRPSGGYTDTQYF

J: TRBJ2-7
V: TRBV28
D: NA
size: NA
DNA: TGTGCCAGCAGTTTCTTCGCGGCCTCCTACGAGCAGTACTTC
CDR3: CASSFFAASYEQYF

J: TRBJ1-1
V: TRBV7-9
D: NA
size: NA
DNA: TGTGCCAGCAGCTCGGAGGGGGTGAACGGAGCTTTCTTT
CDR3: CASSSEGVNGAFF

J: TRBJ1-2
V: TRBV7-2
D: NA
size: NA
DNA: TGTGCCAGCAGACGAGAAGGGGGTACCTATGGCTACACCTTC
CDR3: CASRREGGTYGYTF

J: TRBJ2-7
V: TRBV6-5
D: NA
size: NA
DNA: TGTGCCAGCAGTTACTCGTCCAGGGTATACGAGCAGTACTTC
CDR3: CASSYSSRVYEQYF

J: TRBJ2-1
V: TRBV7-8
D: NA
size: NA
DNA: TGTGCCAGCAGATGGGACTCCCTCAGTGAGCAGTTCTTC
CDR3: CASRWDSLSEQFF

J: TRBJ2-6
V: TRBV5-8
D: NA
size: NA
DNA: TGTGCCAGCAGCAAATACCCGGAGGGGACTGGGGCCAACGTCCTGACTTTC
CDR3: CASSKYPEGTGANVLTF

J: TRBJ2-7
V: TRBV14
D: TRBD2
size: NA
DNA: TGTGCCAGCAGCCTACCGGGACTAGCGGGGGTCGAGCAGTACTTC
CDR3: CASSLPGLAGVEQYF

J: TRBJ2-5
V: TRBV7-2
D: TRBD2
size: NA
DNA: TGTGCCAGCAGCCTTTTAGCGGGGGGAGGCTCGGGTGCCCAGTACTTC
CDR3: CASSLLAGGGSGAQYF

J: TRBJ2-2
V: TRBV4-2
D: NA
size: NA
DNA: TGTGCCAGCAGCTTCCGACAATACAACACCGGGGAGCTGTTTTTT
CDR3: CASSFRQYNTGELFF

J: TRBJ1-1
V: TRBV7-2
D: NA
size: NA
DNA: TGTGCCAGCAGCTTCCTCCCCCGGGGCACTGAAGCTTTCTTT
CDR3: CASSFLPRGTEAFF

J: TRBJ1-5
V: TRBV10-3
D: NA
size: NA
DNA: TGTGCCATCAGTGAGATAAATCTCCCGCCCCAGCATTTT
CDR3: CAISEINLPPQHF

J: TRBJ2-1
V: TRBV7-6
D: NA
size: NA
DNA: TGTGCCAGCAGCTTAGGGGTAATGGGGCCCTACAATGAGCAGTTCTTC
CDR3: CASSLGVMGPYNEQFF

J: TRBJ2-3
V: TRBV4-3
D: NA
size: NA
DNA: TGCGCCAGCAGTTCCTCACCCGATATTCGCACAGATACGCAGTATTTT
CDR3: CASSSSPDIRTDTQYF

J: TRBJ2-7
V: TRBV6-5
D: TRBD1
size: NA
DNA: TGTGCCAGCAGGGGGACAGGGGACCACGAGCAGTACTTC
CDR3: CASRGTGDHEQYF

J: TRBJ1-5
V: TRBV4-1
D: NA
size: NA
DNA: TGCGCCAGCAGCCAAGGCGAGTCCCCGTGGCCCCAGCATTTT
CDR3: CASSQGESPWPQHF

J: TRBJ2-1
V: TRBV7-2
D: NA
size: NA
DNA: TGTGCCAGCAGCCCGGACCGAAATTACAATGAGCAGTTCTTC
CDR3: CASSPDRNYNEQFF

J: TRBJ1-1
V: TRBV18
D: NA
size: once
DNA: TGTGCCAGCTCACCACTGGGGGACACTGAAGCTTTCTTT
CDR3: CASSPLGDTEAFF

J: TRBJ2-1
V: TRBV28
D: TRBD1
size: once
DNA: TGTGCCAGCAGCGGAGCAGCAGGGGGCCGCTCCTACAATGAGCAGTTCTTC
CDR3: CASSGAAGGRSYNEQFF

J: TRBJ1-4
V: TRBV7-2
D: NA
size: NA
DNA: TGTGCCAGCAGCTTGAGGACGAATGAAAAACTGTTTTTT
CDR3: CASSLRTNEKLFF

J: TRBJ2-2
V: TRBV9
D: NA
size: NA
DNA: TGTGCCAGCAGCGTAGGTCGGGTTAAAACGGGCACCGGGGAGCTGTTTTTT
CDR3: CASSVGRVKTGTGELFF

J: TRBJ1-1
V: TRBV15
D: NA
size: NA
DNA: TGTGCCACCAGCAGTACCGTGAACACTGAAGCTTTCTTT
CDR3: CATSSTVNTEAFF

J: TRBJ2-1
V: TRBV11-3
D: TRBD1
size: NA
DNA: TGTGCCAGCAGCCAAATACAGGGGGCCCCGGGGAATGAGCAGTTCTTC
CDR3: CASSQIQGAPGNEQFF

J: TRBJ2-3
V: TRBV10-3
D: TRBD2
size: NA
DNA: TGTGCCATCAGTGGCCCGGGGGGGACTAGCGGCCCTAGCACAGATACGCAGTATTTT
CDR3: CAISGPGGTSGPSTDTQYF

J: TRBJ2-2
V: TRBV6-5
D: NA
size: NA
DNA: TGTGCCAGCATTTTACAGGGCGGCGCGGGGAAACTGTTTTTT
CDR3: CASILQGGAGKLFF

J: TRBJ2-1
V: TRBV30
D: TRBD2
size: NA
DNA: TGTGCCTGGGATCATACTAGCGGGGCCTACAATGAGCAGTTCTTC
CDR3: CAWDHTSGAYNEQFF

J: TRBJ2-1
V: TRBV19
D: TRBD2
size: NA
DNA: TGTGCCAGTAGTATAGTAGGGACTAGCTACAATGAGCAGTTCTTC
CDR3: CASSIVGTSYNEQFF

J: TRBJ2-3
V: TRBV11-3
D: NA
size: NA
DNA: TGTGCCAGCAGCTTAGATCTGGGGGCTACGCAGTATTTT
CDR3: CASSLDLGATQYF

J: TRBJ2-7
V: TRBV9
D: TRBD1
size: few
DNA: TGTGCCAGTGGGACAGGGAGCTCCTACGGCCAGTACTTC
CDR3: CASGTGSSYGQYF

J: TRBJ2-3
V: TRBV19
D: TRBD2
size: NA
DNA: TGTGCCAGTAGTAGGGAGGGGCGGGCAGATACGCAGTATTTT
CDR3: CASSREGRADTQYF

J: TRBJ1-1
V: TRBV27
D: TRBD1
size: NA
DNA: TGTGCCAGCAGTACCCAACAGGGGTTGGGCACTGAAGCTTTCTTT
CDR3: CASSTQQGLGTEAFF

J: TRBJ2-1
V: TRBV4-1
D: TRBD2
size: NA
DNA: TGCGCCAGCAGTCGTCGGCGGGGGGAATACAATGAGCAGTTCTTC
CDR3: CASSRRRGEYNEQFF

J: TRBJ1-2
V: TRBV5-1
D: NA
size: NA
DNA: TGCGCCAGCAGCTTGGCCGGGGGGCCCGGCTACACCTTC
CDR3: CASSLAGGPGYTF

J: TRBJ2-7
V: TRBV18
D: NA
size: NA
DNA: TGTGCCAGCTCACCTTCGGCAAGGTCCGAGCAGTACTTC
CDR3: CASSPSARSEQYF

J: TRBJ1-5
V: TRBV27
D: NA
size: NA
DNA: TGTGCCAGCAGTGGGGCCGGACTTAGGGCCGGAGTCAATCAGCCCCAGCATTTT
CDR3: CASSGAGLRAGVNQPQHF

J: TRBJ2-5
V: TRBV5-1
D: NA
size: NA
DNA: TGCGCCAGCAGGATCGGGGAGACCCAGTACTTC
CDR3: CASRIGETQYF

J: TRBJ1-2
V: TRBV25-1
D: NA
size: NA
DNA: TGTGCCAGCAGTCCGTCCCCGGGTTCTGACTATGGCTACACCTTC
CDR3: CASSPSPGSDYGYTF

J: TRBJ2-1
V: TRBV6-5
D: TRBD2
size: NA
DNA: TGTGCCAGCAGTAGAACTAGCGGGGGGTACGATGAGCAGTTCTTC
CDR3: CASSRTSGGYDEQFF

J: TRBJ1-2
V: TRBV6-1
D: TRBD1
size: NA
DNA: TGTGCCAGCAGTCCAACCGGGACAGGGCCTTATGGCTACACCTTC
CDR3: CASSPTGTGPYGYTF

J: TRBJ1-2
V: TRBV5-4
D: TRBD1
size: NA
DNA: TGTGCCAGCAGCTTGGGGCAGGGGGCTGAGGGCTACACCTTC
CDR3: CASSLGQGAEGYTF

J: TRBJ1-4
V: TRBV29-1
D: NA
size: NA
DNA: TGCAGCGTTGAATTGGGAGCCCGGGGGTGTTTTTTT
CDR3: CSVELGARGCFF

J: TRBJ1-6
V: TRBV19
D: NA
size: once
DNA: TGTGCCAGTAGTCCGGGACCGAGCTCCTATAATTCACCCCTCCACTTT
CDR3: CASSPGPSSYNSPLHF

J: TRBJ2-7
V: TRBV6-6
D: NA
size: NA
DNA: TGTGCCAGTACTACAGGGTACTCTGGACGGGACGAGCAGTACTTC
CDR3: CASTTGYSGRDEQYF

J: TRBJ2-3
V: TRBV9
D: NA
size: NA
DNA: TGTGCCAGCAGCGGAGATACGCAGTATTTT
CDR3: CASSGDTQYF

J: TRBJ1-5
V: TRBV4-2
D: NA
size: NA
DNA: TGTGCCAGCAGCCAAGAGGCAGGGGCCGGGCAGCCCCAGCATTTT
CDR3: CASSQEAGAGQPQHF

J: TRBJ2-5
V: TRBV13
D: NA
size: NA
DNA: TGTGCCAGCAGCTCCTCAGCGTTCCAAGAGACCCAGTACTTC
CDR3: CASSSSAFQETQYF

J: TRBJ2-3
V: TRBV5-5
D: TRBD2
size: NA
DNA: TGTGCCAGCAGCCCGGGACTAGCGGGGATTCCAGATACGCAGTATTTT
CDR3: CASSPGLAGIPDTQYF

J: TRBJ1-1
V: TRBV28
D: NA
size: NA
DNA: TGTGCCAGCAGACTCCAATCTACTGAAGCTTTCTTT
CDR3: CASRLQSTEAFF